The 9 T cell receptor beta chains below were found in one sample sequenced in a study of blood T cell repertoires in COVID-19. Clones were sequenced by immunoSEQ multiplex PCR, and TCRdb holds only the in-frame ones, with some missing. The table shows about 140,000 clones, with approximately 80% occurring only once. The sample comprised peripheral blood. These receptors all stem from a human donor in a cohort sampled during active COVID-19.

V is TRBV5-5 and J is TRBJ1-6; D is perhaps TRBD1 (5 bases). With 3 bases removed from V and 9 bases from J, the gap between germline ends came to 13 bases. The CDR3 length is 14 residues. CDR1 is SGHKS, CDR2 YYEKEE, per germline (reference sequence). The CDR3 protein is CASSYASGVSPLHF. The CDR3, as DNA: TGTGCCAGCAGCTATGCTTCGGGGGTTTCACCCCTCCACTTT.

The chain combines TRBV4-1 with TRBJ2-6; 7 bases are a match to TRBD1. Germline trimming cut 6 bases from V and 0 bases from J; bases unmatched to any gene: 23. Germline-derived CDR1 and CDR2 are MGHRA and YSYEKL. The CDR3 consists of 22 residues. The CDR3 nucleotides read TGCGCCAGCAGTCAACCGAGACGACAACAGGGGTCCACTCCCTCTGGGGCCAACGTCCTGACTTTC. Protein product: CASSQPRRQQGSTPSGANVLTF.

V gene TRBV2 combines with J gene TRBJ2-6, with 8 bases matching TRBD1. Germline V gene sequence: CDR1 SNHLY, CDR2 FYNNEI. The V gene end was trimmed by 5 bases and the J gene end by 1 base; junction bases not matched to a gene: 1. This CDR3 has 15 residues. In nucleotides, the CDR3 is TGTGCCAGCAGTCGACAGGGGTCTGGGGCCAACGTCCTGACTTTC. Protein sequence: CASSRQGSGANVLTF.

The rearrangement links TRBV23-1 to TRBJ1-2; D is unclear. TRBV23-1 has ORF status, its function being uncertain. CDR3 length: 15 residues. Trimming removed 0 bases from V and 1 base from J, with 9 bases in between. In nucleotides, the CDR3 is TGCGCCAGCAGTCAATCTGCACAGATTAACTATGGCTACACCTTC. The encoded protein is CASSQSAQINYGYTF.

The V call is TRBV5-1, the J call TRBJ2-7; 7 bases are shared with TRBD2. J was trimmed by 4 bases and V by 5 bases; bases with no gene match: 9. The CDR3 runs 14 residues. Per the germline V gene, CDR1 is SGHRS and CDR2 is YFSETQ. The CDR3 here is CASRARREHYEQYF. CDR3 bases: TGCGCCAGCAGGGCGAGGCGGGAGCATTACGAGCAGTACTTC. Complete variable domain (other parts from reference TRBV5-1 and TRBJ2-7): KAGVTQTPRYLIKTRGQQVTLSCSPISGHRSVSWYQQTPGQGLQFLFEYFSETQRNKGNFPGRFSGRQFSNSRSEMNVSTLELGDSALYLCASRARREHYEQYFGPGTRLTVT.

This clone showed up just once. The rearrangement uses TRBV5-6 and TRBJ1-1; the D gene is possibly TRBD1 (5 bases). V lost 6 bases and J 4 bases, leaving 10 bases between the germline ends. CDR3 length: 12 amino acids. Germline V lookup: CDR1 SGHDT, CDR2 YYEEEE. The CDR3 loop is CASTGGTTEAFF. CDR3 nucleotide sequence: TGTGCCAGCACGGGGGGGACCACTGAAGCTTTCTTT.

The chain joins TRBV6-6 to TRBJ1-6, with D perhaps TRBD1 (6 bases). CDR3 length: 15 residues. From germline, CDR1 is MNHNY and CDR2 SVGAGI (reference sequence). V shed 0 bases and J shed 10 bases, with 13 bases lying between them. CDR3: CASSYSVQGNSPLHF. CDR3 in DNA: TGTGCCAGCAGTTACTCGGTGCAGGGGAACTCACCCCTCCACTTT.

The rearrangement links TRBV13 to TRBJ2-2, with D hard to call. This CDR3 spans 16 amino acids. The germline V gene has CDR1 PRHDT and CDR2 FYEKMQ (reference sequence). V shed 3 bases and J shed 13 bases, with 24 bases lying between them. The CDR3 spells CASSFGSRTPGPGLFF. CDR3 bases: TGTGCCAGCAGCTTCGGTTCACGAACACCCGGTCCGGGGCTGTTTTTT. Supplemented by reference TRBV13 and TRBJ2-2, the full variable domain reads AAGVIQSPRHLIKEKRETATLKCYPIPRHDTVYWYQQGPGQDPQFLISFYEKMQSDKGSIPDRFSAQQFSDYHSELNMSSLELGDSALYFCASSFGSRTPGPGLFFGEGSRLTVL.

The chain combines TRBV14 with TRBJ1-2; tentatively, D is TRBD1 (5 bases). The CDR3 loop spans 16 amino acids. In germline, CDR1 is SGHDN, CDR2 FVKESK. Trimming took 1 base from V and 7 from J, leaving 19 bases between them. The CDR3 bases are TGTGCCAGCAGCCAAGTAGATAGGGGCGGCGGCCGTGGCTACACCTTC. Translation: CASSQVDRGGGRGYTF.